A selection of T cell receptor beta chains follows, all from one sample in a study of blood T cell repertoires in COVID-19. Profiling relied on immunoSEQ multiplex PCR, and the TCRdb table lists in-frame clones only, not all of them. The sample has 98,000 or so clones; about 86% are singletons. Sequences were obtained from peripheral blood. The receptor set was obtained from a woman of 80 years or more with active or convalescent COVID-19. CDR3s include the opening cysteine and the closing phenylalanine or tryptophan. A D gene is named only where the DNA matches it firmly. Where a row states a size, it is once, few, many or the class of an expanded clone; other rows omit it.

cdr3_nt cdr3_aa v_call clone_size j_call d_call
TGTGCCAGCAGCCAAGATCTTAGCGGGAGGGGGAATGAGCAGTTCTTC CASSQDLSGRGNEQFF TRBV3-1/TRBV3-2 - TRBJ2-1 TRBD2
TGTGCCAGCAGTTACATTCCTACGGGGGGCCCCAATCAGCCCCAGCATTTT CASSYIPTGGPNQPQHF TRBV6-2/TRBV6-3 - TRBJ1-5 -
TGTGCCAGCCGCCTGGGTGGGTGGGGGGCCTACAATGAGCAGTTCTTC CASRLGGWGAYNEQFF TRBV7-9 - TRBJ2-1 -
TGTGCCAGCTCTCCCAAGAACAGGCCCTCTGGAAACACCATATATTTT CASSPKNRPSGNTIYF TRBV18 - TRBJ1-3 -
TGTGCCAGCAGCGTTTTACTGGGGGGGGTTGAAAACACCATATATTTT CASSVLLGGVENTIYF TRBV9 - TRBJ1-3 -
TGCAGCGTTTGTCTGCGGGAGAGGTCCTACAATGAGCAGTTCTTC CSVCLRERSYNEQFF TRBV29-1 - TRBJ2-1 TRBD2
TGTGCCAGCAGCTCAGAGACAGGGCGCGGCTATGGCTACACCTTC CASSSETGRGYGYTF TRBV7-9 - TRBJ1-2 TRBD1
TGTGCCAGCGGGGGCAGTTCGAGTGGCACCGGGGAGCTGTTTTTT CASGGSSSGTGELFF TRBV7-6 once TRBJ2-2 -
TGCAGCGTTTGGGACTACTCCAACTCCTACGAGCAGTACTTC CSVWDYSNSYEQYF TRBV29-1 - TRBJ2-7 TRBD2
TGTGCCAGCACAGCAGGACAGGGGGCCTATGGCTACACCTTC CASTAGQGAYGYTF TRBV7-9 - TRBJ1-2 TRBD1
TGTGCCAGCAGTCACCAGGACAGCGAAATAGATACGCAGTATTTT CASSHQDSEIDTQYF TRBV6-1 - TRBJ2-3 -
TGTGCCAGCAGAACTCTAGGGGACAGGACGAACACTGAAGCTTTCTTT CASRTLGDRTNTEAFF TRBV27 - TRBJ1-1 TRBD1
TGCAGTGCCCCGGCCTCAGGGGAGGCTTTCTTT CSAPASGEAFF TRBV20-1 - TRBJ1-1 -
TGTGCCAGCAGAACGGGTGAAAAACTGTTTTTT CASRTGEKLFF TRBV28 - TRBJ1-4 -
TGTGCCAGCAGCCTGACTAGCGGGAGAATGGACAATGAGCAGTTCTTC CASSLTSGRMDNEQFF TRBV7-2 - TRBJ2-1 TRBD2